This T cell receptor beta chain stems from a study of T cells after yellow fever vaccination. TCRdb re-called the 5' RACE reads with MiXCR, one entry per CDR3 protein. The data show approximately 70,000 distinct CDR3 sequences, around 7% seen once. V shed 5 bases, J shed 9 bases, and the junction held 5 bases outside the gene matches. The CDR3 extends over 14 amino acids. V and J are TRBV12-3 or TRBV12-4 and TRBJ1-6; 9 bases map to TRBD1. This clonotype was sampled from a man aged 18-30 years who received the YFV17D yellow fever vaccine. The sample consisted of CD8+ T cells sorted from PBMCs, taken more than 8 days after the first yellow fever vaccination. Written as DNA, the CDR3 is TGTGCCAGCAGTACACAGGGGGCTTTTTCACCCCTCCACTTT. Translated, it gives CASSTQGAFSPLHF.